This T cell receptor beta chain came from a study of T cells in pancreatic ductal adenocarcinoma. Findings of the study overall: This surgical cohort overrepresents the minority presenting with early-stage disease. Blood had more productive templates and around 8.2-fold more unique clonotypes than tumor. Tumor-versus-blood clonality comparisons may be biased toward lower tumor diversity.

The CDR3 extends over 16 amino acids. Germline lookup yields CDR1 SGDLS and CDR2 YYNGEE. The junction had 7 bases not matched to a gene; V was cut back by 3 bases and J by 1 base. To note about this clone: Its antigen is unidentified.

No neoadjuvant therapy was given to the selected pancreatic ductal adenocarcinoma patients before their surgery. The repertoire was sequenced with immunoSEQ multiplex PCR; TCRdb's copy has only in-frame clones and lacks some. Here the sample spans fewer than 5,000 clones, around 85% being singletons. The gene calls are TRBV9 and TRBJ1-3; 7 bases are shared with TRBD1. Material: pancreatic tumor tissue. The source is a human donor with pancreatic ductal adenocarcinoma. The donor label of this sample is uncertain. CDR3 coding DNA: TGTGCCAGCAGCGACGGGACAGACCTTTCTGGAAACACCATATATTTT. It codes for CASSDGTDLSGNTIYF.